The entry that follows covers one T cell receptor (beta chain) sequence. This sample is drawn from a study of OX40 agonist ivuxolimab in advanced cancers. Germline V gene data show CDR1 as LNHDA and CDR2 as SQIVND (reference sequence). CDR3 length equals 15 residues. Losses at the gene ends were 1 base for V and 7 bases for J; bases not matched to a gene: 6. TCRdb's table, derived via immunoSEQ multiplex PCR, lists solely in-frame clones and lacks some. This repertoire shows around 83,000 clones, about four fifths found once; its top ten account for around 7.3%. The input for sequencing was CD4+ or CD8+ T cells sorted from blood, taken in a trial of the OX40 agonist ivuxolimab. The chain uses TRBV19 and TRBJ1-4; 7 nucleotides align to TRBD1. The TCR was taken from an adult with an advanced solid tumor such as melanoma, head and neck, liver or kidney cancer. In nucleotides, the CDR3 is TGTGCCAGTAGTATAGTAGACAGGGCAAGTGAAAAACTGTTTTTT. It translates to CASSIVDRASEKLFF.